This is a list of T cell receptor beta chains from one sample in a study of blood T cell repertoires in COVID-19. The table came from immunoSEQ multiplex PCR; TCRdb's copy has only in-frame clones and leaves some out. The table includes hundreds of thousands of clones, roughly 80% detected once. The source material was peripheral blood. These receptors were collected from a woman older than 75 with acute or convalescent COVID-19. CDR3s include the opening cysteine and the closing phenylalanine or tryptophan. The D gene is left open where the match is weak. Where a row states a size, it is once, few, many or the class of an expanded clone; other rows omit it.

clone size: once; D gene: TRBD1; J gene: TRBJ1-1; V gene: TRBV11-2; CDR3 DNA: TGTGCCAGCAGCTCCGGACAGGGCCTGATGAACACTGAAGCTTTCTTT; CDR3 protein: CASSSGQGLMNTEAFF
clone size: few; D gene: -; J gene: TRBJ1-1; V gene: TRBV12-3/TRBV12-4; CDR3 DNA: TGTGCCAGCAGCGGAGGGCCTTGGACTGAAGCTTTCTTT; CDR3 protein: CASSGGPWTEAFF
clone size: -; D gene: TRBD1; J gene: TRBJ1-5; V gene: TRBV19; CDR3 DNA: TGTGCCAGTAGTATATGGACAGGGGGCAATCAGCCCCAGCATTTT; CDR3 protein: CASSIWTGGNQPQHF
clone size: -; D gene: -; J gene: TRBJ2-1; V gene: TRBV12-5; CDR3 DNA: TGTGCTAGTGGTTTGGGGAGCATGGACTATGAGCAGTTCTTC; CDR3 protein: CASGLGSMDYEQFF
clone size: few; D gene: -; J gene: TRBJ1-4; V gene: TRBV6-2/TRBV6-3; CDR3 DNA: TGTGCCAGCAGTTACACAACGGACAGCACTAATGAAAAACTGTTTTTT; CDR3 protein: CASSYTTDSTNEKLFF
clone size: -; D gene: TRBD2; J gene: TRBJ2-5; V gene: TRBV20-1; CDR3 DNA: TGCAGTGCTAGTTTTGGACTAGCGGGTAGTAAGACCCAGTACTTC; CDR3 protein: CSASFGLAGSKTQYF
clone size: few; D gene: -; J gene: TRBJ2-7; V gene: TRBV6-5; CDR3 DNA: TGTGCCAGCAGTCCACAGGGTAGTGGTTACGAGCAGTACTTC; CDR3 protein: CASSPQGSGYEQYF
clone size: -; D gene: TRBD2; J gene: TRBJ2-1; V gene: TRBV6-5; CDR3 DNA: TGTGCCAGCATGTTTCTAGCGGGAGGCGGTAATGAGCAGTTCTTC; CDR3 protein: CASMFLAGGGNEQFF
clone size: -; D gene: TRBD1; J gene: TRBJ1-3; V gene: TRBV6-6; CDR3 DNA: TGTGCCAGCAGCCCACAGGGGGCCTCTGGAAACACCATATATTTT; CDR3 protein: CASSPQGASGNTIYF
clone size: -; D gene: TRBD1; J gene: TRBJ2-7; V gene: TRBV7-6; CDR3 DNA: TGTGCCAGCAGCGTCCGGGACAGGGGAGGAGAGCAGTACTTC; CDR3 protein: CASSVRDRGGEQYF
clone size: -; D gene: -; J gene: TRBJ2-2; V gene: TRBV3-1/TRBV3-2; CDR3 DNA: TGTGCCAGCAGCCAAGTTGGGACTCTAACCGGGGAGCTGTTTTTT; CDR3 protein: CASSQVGTLTGELFF
clone size: -; D gene: TRBD2; J gene: TRBJ2-7; V gene: TRBV19; CDR3 DNA: TGTGCCAGTAGTACCGTAGCGGGAGTCTACGAGCAGTACTTC; CDR3 protein: CASSTVAGVYEQYF
clone size: -; D gene: -; J gene: TRBJ1-2; V gene: TRBV28; CDR3 DNA: TGTGCCAGCAGTGGGGGAGGCTATGGCTACACCTTC; CDR3 protein: CASSGGGYGYTF
clone size: -; D gene: -; J gene: TRBJ2-1; V gene: TRBV5-1; CDR3 DNA: TGCGCCAGCAGCGAGGGACAATCAGGTGGGAATGAGCAGTTCTTC; CDR3 protein: CASSEGQSGGNEQFF
clone size: -; D gene: -; J gene: TRBJ1-2; V gene: TRBV10-3; CDR3 DNA: TGTGCCATCAGTGAGTCGCAGGGGTTTGGCTACACCTTC; CDR3 protein: CAISESQGFGYTF
clone size: -; D gene: -; J gene: TRBJ2-7; V gene: TRBV28; CDR3 DNA: TGTGCCAGCAGTTTCTCAACACCCCCCTACGAGCAGTACTTC; CDR3 protein: CASSFSTPPYEQYF
clone size: -; D gene: TRBD2; J gene: TRBJ2-3; V gene: TRBV10-1; CDR3 DNA: TGCGCCAGCAGTGAGGGACTAGCGGAGACAGATACGCAGTATTTT; CDR3 protein: CASSEGLAETDTQYF
clone size: -; D gene: TRBD1; J gene: TRBJ1-3; V gene: TRBV5-1; CDR3 DNA: TGCGCCAGCAGCCTGGACGGACAGGACTCTGGAAACACCATATATTTT; CDR3 protein: CASSLDGQDSGNTIYF
clone size: -; D gene: TRBD1; J gene: TRBJ1-2; V gene: TRBV10-3; CDR3 DNA: TGTGCCGGAGGGACAGGGCCCGCTAACTATGGCTACACCTTC; CDR3 protein: CAGGTGPANYGYTF
clone size: -; D gene: TRBD1; J gene: TRBJ1-1; V gene: TRBV18; CDR3 DNA: TGTGCCAGCTCACGCGAGGGGGCTGGGGACACTGAAGCTTTCTTT; CDR3 protein: CASSREGAGDTEAFF
clone size: -; D gene: -; J gene: TRBJ1-1; V gene: TRBV19; CDR3 DNA: TGTGCCAGTAGTTGGAAGGGGCCGCCGAACACTGAAGCTTTCTTT; CDR3 protein: CASSWKGPPNTEAFF
clone size: -; D gene: TRBD2; J gene: TRBJ2-1; V gene: TRBV5-1; CDR3 DNA: TGCGCCAGCAGCTTGCCTAGCGGGGGAAATAGTCAGTCGTTCTTC; CDR3 protein: CASSLPSGGNSQSFF
clone size: -; D gene: -; J gene: TRBJ1-2; V gene: TRBV12-3/TRBV12-4; CDR3 DNA: TGTGCCAGCAGTTTCAGCGTCTATGGCTACACCTTC; CDR3 protein: CASSFSVYGYTF
clone size: -; D gene: -; J gene: TRBJ1-2; V gene: TRBV7-2; CDR3 DNA: TGTGCCAGCAGCTTACGGGGGACCTATGGCTACACCTTC; CDR3 protein: CASSLRGTYGYTF